This passage covers 16 T cell receptor beta chains from one sample sequenced in a study of shared clonotypes between healthy human individuals (TCRdb year 2020). The protocol used for the library was the immunoSEQ multiplex PCR assay. Imported from immuneACCESS, the table was reduced by TCRdb to in-frame sequences with V and J called. These copies leave out some clones; in studies compared against another copy, an unresolved V gene accounts for under half, and the cause of the remainder is not known. This sample has roughly 1,500,000 clones in its table, and around 98.5% of those were observed once. Of the sample, under 0.45% falls within the top ten clones. Sequencing was performed on naive CD4+ T cells sorted from blood. Sample cell subset or site, as interpreted from the label and publication: CD45RA+ positively selected. These receptors all come from a man aged 25-45 years in good health.

CDR3 sequence (DNA): TGTGCCAGCAGCTTAGCAATGGGTCGGTATGACGAGCAGTACTTC. It codes for CASSLAMGRYDEQYF. The V gene is TRBV7-8, the J gene TRBJ2-7; no reliable D call. Trimming stripped 0 bases from V and 5 bases from J, with 14 bases between. Germline lookup yields CDR1 SGHVS and CDR2 FQNEAQ. This CDR3 has 15 residues.

This chain links TRBV29-1 with TRBJ1-3; 9 bases agree with TRBD1. This CDR3 comprises 14 residues. Germline loops: CDR1 SQVTM, CDR2 ANQGSEA. V lost 6 bases and J lost 3; bases outside the gene matches: 6. CDR3 in amino acids: CSVNTGGGGNTIYF. As DNA, the CDR3 is TGCAGCGTGAACACAGGGGGCGGTGGAAACACCATATATTTT.

The chain links TRBV2 to TRBJ1-5, with D uncertain. The CDR3 is 14 residues long. V was trimmed by 8 bases and J by 2 bases, leaving 13 bases between them. Germline-derived CDR1 and CDR2 are SNHLY and FYNNEI. The CDR3 DNA reads as TGTGCCAGCTCATCATACCGTGGCAATCAGCCCCAGCATTTT. Translation gives CASSSYRGNQPQHF.

The chain is built from TRBV7-9 and TRBJ2-7; TRBD1 agrees at 9 bases. After removal of 3 bases from V and 6 bases from J, the junction contained 9 bases not matched to a gene. Per the germline V gene, CDR1 is SEHNR and CDR2 is FQNEAQ (reference sequence). The CDR3 spans 15 residues. CDR3 coding DNA: TGTGCCAGCAGCTTGTTCCGGGACAGGGTCCCCGAGCAGTACTTC. Amino acids: CASSLFRDRVPEQYF.

The genes are TRBV7-9 and TRBJ1-2, with TRBD1 matching over 9 bases. The J segment lost 8 bases and the V segment lost 5 bases, leaving 9 bases of the junction unmatched. The CDR3 contains 14 residues. Germline lookup yields CDR1 SEHNR and CDR2 FQNEAQ (reference sequence). CDR3 in DNA: TGTGCCAGCAGCCGGGAACAGGGGGCGGGAGGCTACACCTTC. Residues: CASSREQGAGGYTF. The full variable domain, completed using reference TRBV7-9 and TRBJ1-2, is DTGVSQNPRHKITKRGQNVTFRCDPISEHNRLYWYRQTLGQGPEFLTYFQNEAQLEKSRLLSDRFSAERPKGSFSTLEIQRTEQGDSAMYLCASSREQGAGGYTFGSGTRLTVV.

In the case of this clone: The sample holds other DNA sequences that translate to the same CDR3. The rearrangement links TRBV4-3 to TRBJ2-2, with 8 bases lining up with TRBD2. The CDR3 contains 15 residues. The germline V gene encodes CDR1 LGHNA and CDR2 YSLEER. V lost 0 bases to trimming and J lost 6 bases; unmatched junction nucleotides: 3. This CDR3 is CASSQDARGAGELFF. CDR3 bases: TGCGCCAGCAGCCAAGATGCGCGGGGGGCCGGGGAGCTGTTTTTT.

Worth noting for this clone: Other DNA variants within this sample encode the same CDR3. The chain combines TRBV28 with TRBJ2-5, with D unclear. This CDR3 region has 11 residues. V shed 4 bases and J shed 5 bases, with 5 bases lying between them. Germline-derived CDR1 and CDR2 are MDHEN and SYDVKM. The CDR3 DNA reads as TGTGCCAGCAGTTGGCAGGAGACCCAGTACTTC. Protein: CASSWQETQYF.

The chain joins TRBV5-6 to TRBJ2-5, with 7 bases aligning to TRBD1. The germline V gene has CDR1 SGHDT and CDR2 YYEEEE. The CDR3 has 16 residues. The J segment lost 1 base and the V segment lost 0 bases, leaving 6 bases of the junction unmatched. The CDR3 spells CASSLEGDRRQETQYF. The CDR3 DNA reads as TGTGCCAGCAGCTTGGAGGGGGACAGACGCCAAGAGACCCAGTACTTC.

J is TRBJ2-1 and V is TRBV11-2; D is unresolved. V gave up 2 bases and J gave up 0 bases, with 5 bases separating them. Germline values: CDR1 SGHAT, CDR2 FQNNGV. This CDR3 has 14 amino acids. CDR3 DNA sequence: TGTGCCAGCAGCTTATTCGGCTCCTACAATGAGCAGTTCTTC. It is translated as CASSLFGSYNEQFF.

The chain couples TRBV18 to TRBJ2-5; unclear D gene. Trimming cost V 4 bases and J 5 bases, with 17 bases left between them. Per the germline V gene, CDR1 is KGHSH and CDR2 is LQKENI. CDR3 length: 15 residues. The CDR3 here is CASSQPIWQQETQYF. The CDR3 DNA reads TGTGCCAGCTCACAACCGATATGGCAGCAGGAGACCCAGTACTTC.

A remark on this clone: Different DNA sequences within this sample yield the same CDR3. CDR3 amino acids: CSVVPGGTEAFF. The CDR3 DNA reads TGCAGCGTTGTCCCAGGGGGCACTGAAGCTTTCTTT. The chain uses TRBV29-1 and TRBJ1-1, with 7 bases aligning to TRBD1. V gave up 4 bases and J gave up 4 bases; unmatched junction bases: 3. Germline CDR1 and CDR2: SQVTM and ANQGSEA. This CDR3 has 12 amino acids.

V is TRBV5-6 and J is TRBJ2-5; 13 bases align to TRBD2. The CDR3 contains 16 residues. The trim removed 4 bases at V and 5 bases at J, leaving 8 bases unmatched. Germline-derived CDR1 and CDR2 are SGHDT and YYEEEE. DNA of the CDR3: TGTGCCAGCAGCGGGGGCCGACTAGCGGGAGGTGAGACCCAGTACTTC. It encodes CASSGGRLAGGETQYF.

This chain uses TRBV19 with TRBJ1-1; 9 bases are shared with TRBD1. The CDR3 totals 14 residues. The V gene end was trimmed by 7 bases and the J gene end by 4 bases; junction bases not matched to a gene: 7. Looked up from germline, CDR1 is LNHDA and CDR2 is SQIVND (reference sequence). The DNA of the CDR3 is TGTGCCAGTACCGGACAGGGGATACTCACTGAAGCTTTCTTT. Residues: CASTGQGILTEAFF.

This rearrangement joins TRBV27 to TRBJ2-7, with D possibly matching TRBD2 (5 bases). V shed 3 bases and J shed 5 bases, with 11 bases lying between them. This CDR3 has 13 amino acids. Germline CDR1 reads MNHEY; CDR2 reads SMNVEV (reference sequence). CDR3 in amino acids: CASSLGVKDEQYF. In DNA, the CDR3 is TGTGCCAGCAGTTTGGGAGTGAAGGACGAGCAGTACTTC.

V is TRBV5-5 and J is TRBJ1-5; no clear D gene. V was pared by 2 bases and J by 7 bases, with 13 bases between. Germline CDR1 reads SGHKS; CDR2 reads YYEKEE (reference sequence). This CDR3 comprises 14 residues. CDR3 sequence (DNA): TGTGCCAGCAGCTTTGAGGCCCCGCGACAGCCCCAGCATTTT. Protein: CASSFEAPRQPQHF.

The J gene is TRBJ2-5, the V gene TRBV28, with TRBD1 matching 8 bases. Trimming removed 6 bases from V and 4 bases from J; junction bases left unmatched: 13. Germline values: CDR1 MDHEN, CDR2 SYDVKM. This CDR3 spans 16 amino acids. The CDR3 DNA is TGTGCCAGCAGGCGCCGGACAGGGACACTGGGAGAGACCCAGTACTTC. It is translated as CASRRRTGTLGETQYF. The full variable domain, in which reference TRBV28 and TRBJ2-5 provide the parts outside the CDR3, is DVKVTQSSRYLVKRTGEKVFLECVQDMDHENMFWYRQDPGLGLRLIYFSYDVKMKEKGDIPEGYSVSREKKERFSLILESASTNQTSMYLCASRRRTGTLGETQYFGPGTRLLVL.